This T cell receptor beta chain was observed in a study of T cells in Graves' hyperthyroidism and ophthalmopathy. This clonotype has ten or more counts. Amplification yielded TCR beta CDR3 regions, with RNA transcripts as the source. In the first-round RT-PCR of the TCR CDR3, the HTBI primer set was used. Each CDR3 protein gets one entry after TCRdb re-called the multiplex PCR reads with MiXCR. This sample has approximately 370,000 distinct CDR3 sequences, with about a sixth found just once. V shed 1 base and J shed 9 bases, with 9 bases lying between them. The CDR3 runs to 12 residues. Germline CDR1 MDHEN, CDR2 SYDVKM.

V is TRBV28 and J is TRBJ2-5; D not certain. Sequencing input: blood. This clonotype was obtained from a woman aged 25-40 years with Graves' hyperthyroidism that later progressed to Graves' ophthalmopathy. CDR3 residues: CASSLLSRPQYF. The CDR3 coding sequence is TGTGCCAGCAGTTTATTATCGCGGCCCCAGTACTTC.